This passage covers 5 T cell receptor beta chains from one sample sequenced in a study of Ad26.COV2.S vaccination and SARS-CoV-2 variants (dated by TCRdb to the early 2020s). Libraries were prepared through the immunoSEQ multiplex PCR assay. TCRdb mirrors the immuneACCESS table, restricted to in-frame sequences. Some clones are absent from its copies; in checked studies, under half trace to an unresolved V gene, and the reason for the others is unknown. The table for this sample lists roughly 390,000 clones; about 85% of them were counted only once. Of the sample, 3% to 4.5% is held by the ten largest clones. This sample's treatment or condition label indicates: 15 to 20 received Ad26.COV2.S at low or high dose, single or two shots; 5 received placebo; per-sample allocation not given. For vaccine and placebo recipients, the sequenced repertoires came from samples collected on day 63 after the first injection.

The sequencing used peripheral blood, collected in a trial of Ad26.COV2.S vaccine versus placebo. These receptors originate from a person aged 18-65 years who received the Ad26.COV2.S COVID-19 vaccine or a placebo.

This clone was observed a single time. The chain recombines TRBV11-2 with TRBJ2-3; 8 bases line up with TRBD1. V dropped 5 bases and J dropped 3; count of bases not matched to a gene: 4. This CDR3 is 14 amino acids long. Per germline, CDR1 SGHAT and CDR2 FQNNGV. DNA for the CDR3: TGTGCCAGCAGCCCCGGACAGGGAACAGATACGCAGTATTTT. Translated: CASSPGQGTDTQYF.

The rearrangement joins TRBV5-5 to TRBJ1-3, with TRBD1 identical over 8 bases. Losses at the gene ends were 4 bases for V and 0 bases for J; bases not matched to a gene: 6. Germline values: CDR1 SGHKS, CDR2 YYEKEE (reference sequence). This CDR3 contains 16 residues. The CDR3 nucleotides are TGTGCCAGCAGCGATAGACAGGGGAGCTCTGGAAACACCATATATTTT. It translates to CASSDRQGSSGNTIYF.

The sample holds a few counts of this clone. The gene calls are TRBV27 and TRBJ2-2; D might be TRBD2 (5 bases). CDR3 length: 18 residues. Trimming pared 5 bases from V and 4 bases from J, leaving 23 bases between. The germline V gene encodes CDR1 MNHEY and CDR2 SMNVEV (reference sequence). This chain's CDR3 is CASSTIRLKGERTGELFF. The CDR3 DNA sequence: TGTGCCAGCAGTACGATTAGATTAAAGGGAGAGCGCACCGGGGAGCTGTTTTTT.

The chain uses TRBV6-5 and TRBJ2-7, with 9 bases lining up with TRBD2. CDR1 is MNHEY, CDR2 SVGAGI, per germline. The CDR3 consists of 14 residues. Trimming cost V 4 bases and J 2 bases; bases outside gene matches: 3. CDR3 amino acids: CASSSTSGTYEQYF. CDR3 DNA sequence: TGTGCCAGCAGTTCGACTAGCGGTACCTACGAGCAGTACTTC.

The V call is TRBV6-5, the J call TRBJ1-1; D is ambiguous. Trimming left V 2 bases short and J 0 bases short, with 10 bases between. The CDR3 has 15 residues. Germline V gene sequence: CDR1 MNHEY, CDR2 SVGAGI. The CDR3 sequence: CASSYDTAMNTEAFF. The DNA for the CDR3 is TGTGCCAGCAGTTACGATACAGCCATGAACACTGAAGCTTTCTTT.